This T cell receptor (beta chain) was documented in a study of cytomegalovirus exposure and HLA in healthy donors. Findings and limits, study-wide: The study designated roughly 150 TCR beta chains cytomegalovirus-associated.

V shed 7 bases, J shed 5 bases, and the junction held 8 bases outside the gene matches. The CDR3 is 14 residues long. Looked up from germline, CDR1 is SGHTA and CDR2 is FQGNSA. Samples came from healthy bone marrow donors. Notes on this clone: Its antigen remains unidentified.

PCR involved 60 Vbeta and 13 Jbeta primers. The method was immunoSEQ multiplex PCR; TCRdb's version includes in-frame clones alone and lacks a portion of them. The table records tens of thousands of clones, 75% to 90% of them present only once. The sequenced sample was PBMCs. This sequence was found in a middle-aged woman in good health and CMV-seropositive. This sequence joins TRBV7-2 and TRBJ2-1, with 7 bases fitting TRBD2. The CDR3 nucleotides read TGTGCCAGCACCAACCGGGGGGAAAACAATGAGCAGTTCTTC. This codes for CASTNRGENNEQFF.